The clone carrying this T cell receptor (beta chain) occurred many times. The data stem from a study of identical twins. TCRdb recomputed calls from the 5' RACE reads with MiXCR, one row per CDR3 protein. The sample comprises a few hundred thousand distinct CDR3 sequences, approximately 8% of which are singletons, and less than 2.5% rests with the top ten. Trimming took off 2 bases at V and 7 bases at J, with 13 bases between the two ends. In germline, CDR1 is SGHRS, CDR2 YFSETQ. The CDR3 is 14 residues long. These same data were also listed under a study on yellow fever vaccine responses in identical twins.

The gene calls are TRBV5-1 and TRBJ2-1, with D tentatively TRBD1 (6 bases). Sequencing was done on a sample of memory (CD45RO+) T cells sorted from blood. The TCR sequence derives from a young woman in good health. CDR3 sequence (DNA): TGCGCCAGCAGCTTACCGCAGGGGCGGAATGAGCAGTTCTTC. As protein: CASSLPQGRNEQFF.